The clone carrying this T cell receptor (beta chain) showed up just a few times. The antigen is undetermined. The sample comes from a study of CD8+ T cells in alopecia areata. General study points: Besides other cells, scalp samples also yield sequences of resident alphabeta T cells from normal skin.

A FACSAria was used to sort CD4+ and CD8+ T cells. These cells came from PBMCs. RNA, once extracted, was reverse transcribed into cDNA for use as the sequencing template. Here immunoSEQ multiplex PCR was the method, and the copy in TCRdb shows in-frame clones only, minus some. The table records around 150,000 clones, approximately 60% of them present only once. CDR1 is LNHDA, CDR2 SQIVND, per germline (reference sequence). Trimming cost V 4 bases and J 5 bases, with 11 bases left between them. This CDR3 region has 14 residues. The sequencing input was CD4+ T cells sorted from blood. The V gene is TRBV19, the J gene TRBJ2-2, with D possibly being TRBD2 (6 bases). This receptor was taken from a human donor in good health. The CDR3 nucleotides are TGTGCCAGTAGTAGAGGGGCGGGAACCGGGGAGCTGTTTTTT. Translating it yields CASSRGAGTGELFF.